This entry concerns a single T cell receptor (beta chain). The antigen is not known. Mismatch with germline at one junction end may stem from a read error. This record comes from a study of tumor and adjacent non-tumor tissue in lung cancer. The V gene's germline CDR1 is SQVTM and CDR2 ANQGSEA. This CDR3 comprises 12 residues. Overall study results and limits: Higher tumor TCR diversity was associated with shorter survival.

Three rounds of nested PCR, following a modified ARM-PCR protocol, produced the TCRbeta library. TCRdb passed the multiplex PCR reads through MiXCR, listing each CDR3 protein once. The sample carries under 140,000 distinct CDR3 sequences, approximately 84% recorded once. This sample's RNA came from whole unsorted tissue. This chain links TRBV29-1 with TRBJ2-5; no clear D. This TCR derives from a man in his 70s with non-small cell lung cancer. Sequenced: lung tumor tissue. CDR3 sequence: CSVSPGAETQYF. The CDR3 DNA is TGCAGCGTCTCTCCTGGAGCCGAGACGCAGTACTTC. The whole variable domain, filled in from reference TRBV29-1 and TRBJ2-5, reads SAVISQKPSRDICQRGTSLTIQCQVDSQVTMMFWYRQQPGQSLTLIATANQGSEATYESGFVIDKFPISRPNLTFSTLTVSNMSPEDSSIYLCSVSPGAETQYFGPGTRLLVL.